This T cell receptor beta chain is from a study of CXCR3-negative and CXCR3-positive naive CD8 T cells. Findings and caveats of the study: More hydrophobic TRB CDR3s occurred in CXCR3-positive than in CXCR3-negative naive cells.

As to this clonotype: Its antigen remains unknown.

Germline V gene data show CDR1 as SGHAT and CDR2 as FQNNGV. The CDR3 totals 13 residues. The libraries of TRB cDNA were constructed through 5' RACE using UMI labels. One entry per CDR3 protein, without DNA, is what TCRdb gives after re-calling the 5' RACE reads. The sample includes some 140,000 distinct CDR3 sequences. Investigators sorted each CD8+ T cell subset in triplicate, taking approximately 330,000 cells each time. The clonotype was recovered from a human donor in good health. Some clones in this sample may be carry-over from other donors' samples. Material: naive CXCR3+ CD8+ T cells from blood. Subset noted: CD45RO-CCR7+CD27+CD95- naive CD8+ T cells expressing CXCR3 (TNR3+). The rearrangement links TRBV11-2 to TRBJ2-1. The CDR3 protein is CASSLTDLNEQFF.